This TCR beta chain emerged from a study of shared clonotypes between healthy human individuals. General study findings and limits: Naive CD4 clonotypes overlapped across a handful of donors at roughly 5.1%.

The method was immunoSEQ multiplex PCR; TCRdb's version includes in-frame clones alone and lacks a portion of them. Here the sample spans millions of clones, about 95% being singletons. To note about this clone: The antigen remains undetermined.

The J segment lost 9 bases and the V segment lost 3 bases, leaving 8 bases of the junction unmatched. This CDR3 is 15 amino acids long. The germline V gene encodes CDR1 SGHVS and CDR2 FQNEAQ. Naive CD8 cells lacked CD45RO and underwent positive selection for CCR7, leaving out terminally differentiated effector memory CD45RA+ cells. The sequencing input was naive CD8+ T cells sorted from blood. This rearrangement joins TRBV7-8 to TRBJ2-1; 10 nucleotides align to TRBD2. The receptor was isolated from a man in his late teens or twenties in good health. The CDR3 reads CASSFSGGSNPEQFF. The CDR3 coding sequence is TGTGCCAGCAGCTTTAGCGGGGGGTCTAACCCTGAGCAGTTCTTC.